The clone carrying this T cell receptor beta chain was seen just once. This PCR relied on a set of 60 Vbeta primers and 13 Jbeta primers. The protocol was immunoSEQ multiplex PCR, while the TCRdb copy is restricted to in-frame clones and leaves out a portion. Of about 240,000 clones in the sample, over 70% are singletons; the top ten hold around 8.6%. This sample was taken from a study of cytomegalovirus exposure and HLA in healthy donors. About the study: Earlier, roughly 180 million T cells were analyzed, and around 100 million unique TCR beta sequences were found among them.

The V and J ends lost 0 bases and 2 bases, in that order; junction bases with no gene match: 5. The CDR3 is 15 residues long. The germline V gene encodes CDR1 SGHRS and CDR2 YFSETQ. Unrecorded immune exposures were likely, despite nominal health at sampling. The sequenced sample was PBMCs. This sequence joins TRBV5-1 and TRBJ2-7; TRBD1 agrees at 7 bases. This receptor was obtained from an older woman in good health and CMV-seropositive. The CDR3 sequence is CASSLGPGQTYEQYF. DNA of the CDR3: TGCGCCAGCAGCTTGGGCCCGGGACAGACCTACGAGCAGTACTTC.